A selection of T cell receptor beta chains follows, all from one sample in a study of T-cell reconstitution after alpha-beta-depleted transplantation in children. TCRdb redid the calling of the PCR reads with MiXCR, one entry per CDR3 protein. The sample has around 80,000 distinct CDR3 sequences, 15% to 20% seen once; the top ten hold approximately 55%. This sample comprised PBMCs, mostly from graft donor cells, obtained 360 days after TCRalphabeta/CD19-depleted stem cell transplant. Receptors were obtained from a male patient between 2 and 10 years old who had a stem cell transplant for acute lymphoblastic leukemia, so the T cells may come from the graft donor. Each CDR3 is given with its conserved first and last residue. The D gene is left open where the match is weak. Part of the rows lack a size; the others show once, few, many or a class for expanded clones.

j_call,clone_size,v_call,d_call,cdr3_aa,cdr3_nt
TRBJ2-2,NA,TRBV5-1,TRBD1,CASSLGDREAGELFF,TGCGCCAGCAGCTTAGGGGACAGGGAAGCCGGGGAGCTGTTTTTT
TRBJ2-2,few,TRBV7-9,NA,CASSLELNTGELFF,TGTGCCAGCAGCTTAGAATTGAACACCGGGGAGCTGTTTTTT
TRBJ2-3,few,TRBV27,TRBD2,CASRPNLLLAVSTDTQYF,TGTGCCAGCAGACCAAACTTACTACTAGCGGTTAGCACAGATACGCAGTATTTT
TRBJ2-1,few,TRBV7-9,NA,CASSLVGLADNEQFF,TGTGCCAGCAGCTTAGTCGGCCTAGCCGACAATGAGCAGTTCTTC
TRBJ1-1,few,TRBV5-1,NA,CASSFFITLGNTEAFF,TGCGCCAGCAGCTTCTTCATCACTTTAGGGAACACTGAAGCTTTCTTT
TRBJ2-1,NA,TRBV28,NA,CASPPTGSCNEQFF,TGTGCCAGCCCCCCAACAGGGTCCTGCAATGAGCAGTTCTTC
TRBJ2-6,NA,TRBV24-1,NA,CATSDPRTGANVLTF,TGTGCCACCAGTGACCCCAGAACCGGGGCCAACGTCCTGACTTTC
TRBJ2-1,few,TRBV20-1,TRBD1,CSASRDRANEQFF,TGCAGTGCTAGTAGGGACAGGGCCAATGAGCAGTTCTTC
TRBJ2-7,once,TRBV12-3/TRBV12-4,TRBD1,CASSPGQGNSYEQYF,TGTGCCAGCAGCCCGGGACAGGGGAACTCCTACGAGCAGTACTTC
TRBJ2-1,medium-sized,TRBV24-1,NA,CATSPGASSYNEQFF,TGTGCCACCAGTCCGGGAGCGAGCTCCTACAATGAGCAGTTCTTC